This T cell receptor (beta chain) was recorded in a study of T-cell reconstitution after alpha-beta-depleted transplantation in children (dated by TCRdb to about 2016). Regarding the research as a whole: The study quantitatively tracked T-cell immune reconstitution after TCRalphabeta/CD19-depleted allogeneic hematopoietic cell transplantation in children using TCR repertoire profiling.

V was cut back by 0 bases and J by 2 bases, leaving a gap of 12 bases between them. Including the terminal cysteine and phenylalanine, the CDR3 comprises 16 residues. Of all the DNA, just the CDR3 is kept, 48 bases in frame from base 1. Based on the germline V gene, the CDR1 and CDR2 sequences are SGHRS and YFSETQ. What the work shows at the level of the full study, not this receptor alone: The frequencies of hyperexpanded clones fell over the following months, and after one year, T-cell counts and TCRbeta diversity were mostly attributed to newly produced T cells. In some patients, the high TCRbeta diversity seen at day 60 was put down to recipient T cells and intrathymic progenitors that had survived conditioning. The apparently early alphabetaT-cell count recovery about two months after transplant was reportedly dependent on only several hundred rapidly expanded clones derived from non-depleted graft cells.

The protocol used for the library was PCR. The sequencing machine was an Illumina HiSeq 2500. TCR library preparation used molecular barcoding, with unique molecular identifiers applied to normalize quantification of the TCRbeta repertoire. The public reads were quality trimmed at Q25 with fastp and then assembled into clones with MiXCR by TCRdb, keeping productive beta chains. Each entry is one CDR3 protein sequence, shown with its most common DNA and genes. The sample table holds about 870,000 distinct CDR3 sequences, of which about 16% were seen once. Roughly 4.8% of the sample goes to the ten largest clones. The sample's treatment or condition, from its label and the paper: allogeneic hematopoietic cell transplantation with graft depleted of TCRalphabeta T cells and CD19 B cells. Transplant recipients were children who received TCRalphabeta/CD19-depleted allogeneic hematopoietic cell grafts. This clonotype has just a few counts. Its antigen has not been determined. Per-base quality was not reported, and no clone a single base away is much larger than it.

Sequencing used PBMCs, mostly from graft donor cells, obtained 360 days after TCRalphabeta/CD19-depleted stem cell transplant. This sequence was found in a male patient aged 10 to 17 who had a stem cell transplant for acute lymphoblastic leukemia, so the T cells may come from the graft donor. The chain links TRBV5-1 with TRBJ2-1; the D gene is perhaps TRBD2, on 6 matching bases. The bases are TGCGCCAGCAGCTTGGGTTTGGGACTGGCCTACAATGAGCAGTTCTTC. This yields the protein CASSLGLGLAYNEQFF.